The 14 T cell receptor beta chains below all came from one sample that was sequenced in a study of shared clonotypes between healthy human individuals. Assay used: immunoSEQ multiplex PCR; TCRdb lists only in-frame clones, some missing. The sample has about 1 million clones, about 77% seen once. The material sequenced was memory CD4+ T cells sorted from blood. The subset is: CD45RA-negative fraction. These receptors all come from a man between 18 and 29 years old in good health.

This clone was detected only a few times. Other DNA sequences from this sample encode an identical CDR3 as well. V and J are TRBV5-5 and TRBJ1-5; 9 nucleotides agree with TRBD1. Germline V gene data show CDR1 as SGHKS and CDR2 as YYEKEE (reference sequence). This CDR3 spans 14 amino acids. The V gene end was trimmed by 3 bases and the J gene end by 5 bases; junction bases not matched to a gene: 3. The CDR3 DNA reads as TGTGCCAGCAGCTCCGGACAGGGGCATCAGCCCCAGCATTTT. This sequence encodes CASSSGQGHQPQHF.

The rearrangement uses TRBV6-5 and TRBJ2-5; D gene ambiguous. The J call may be in error: the DNA end matches TRBJ2-7 better. CDR1 and CDR2 from the germline V gene are MNHEY and SVGAGI. The CDR3 spans 14 residues. The CDR3 DNA follows: TGTGCCAGCAGTCTCCACTCTCCCCCCTACGAGCAGTACTTC. Translated, it gives CASSLHSPPYEQYF.

The CDR3, as DNA: TGTGCCAGCAGTTTATCGGCTCGGGAAACTAGCACAGATACGCAGTATTTT. It yields the protein CASSLSARETSTDTQYF. The chain employs TRBV27 and TRBJ2-3, with D perhaps matching TRBD2 (5 bases). CDR1 is MNHEY, CDR2 SMNVEV, per germline (reference sequence). The germline V and J ends were trimmed by 0 bases and 0 bases, with 13 bases remaining between them. The CDR3 loop spans 17 amino acids.

The chain links TRBV27 to TRBJ2-1; 7 nucleotides agree with TRBD1. The CDR3 is 13 residues long. CDR1 and CDR2 from the germline V gene are MNHEY and SMNVEV (reference sequence). V was pared by 4 bases and J by 8 bases, with 5 bases of the junction left unmatched. The CDR3 reads CASSSNRGDEQFF. For the CDR3, the DNA is TGTGCCAGCAGTTCAAACAGGGGCGATGAGCAGTTCTTC.

The J gene is TRBJ1-1, the V gene TRBV7-9; D is unclear. This CDR3 contains 15 residues. Germline V lookup: CDR1 SEHNR, CDR2 FQNEAQ (reference sequence). Trimming left V 1 base short and J 1 base short, with 10 bases between. In DNA, the CDR3 is TGTGCCAGCAGCTTAGAGAACACCCCGAACACTGAAGCTTTCTTT. Protein product: CASSLENTPNTEAFF.

The chain couples TRBV10-1 to TRBJ2-3; 9 bases line up with TRBD2. Germline V gene lookup returns CDR1 WNHNN and CDR2 SYGVQD (reference sequence). This CDR3 comprises 15 residues. The V gene end was trimmed by 2 bases and the J gene end by 3 bases; junction bases not matched to a gene: 3. The CDR3 bases are TGCGCCAGCAGTGAGGATAGCGGGAGAACAGATACGCAGTATTTT. Protein sequence: CASSEDSGRTDTQYF.

The rearrangement links TRBV9 to TRBJ2-3; weak D call: TRBD2 (6 bases). The germline V and J ends were trimmed by 3 bases and 1 base, with 15 bases remaining between them. This CDR3 is built from 16 residues. Germline assignment: CDR1 SGDLS and CDR2 YYNGEE. CDR3 protein: CASSGFREWGTDTQYF. CDR3 coding DNA: TGTGCCAGCAGCGGCTTCCGGGAGTGGGGCACAGATACGCAGTATTTT.

The gene calls are TRBV27 and TRBJ2-3; 10 positions match TRBD2. Trimming at V came to 4 bases and at J to 0 bases, leaving 7 bases not matched to a gene. From germline, CDR1 is MNHEY and CDR2 SMNVEV (reference sequence). The CDR3 contains 17 residues. Here the CDR3 DNA reads TGTGCCAGCAGTTCCCCGGGACTAGCGATAAGCACAGATACGCAGTATTTT. Translating it yields CASSSPGLAISTDTQYF.

This chain uses TRBV20-1 with TRBJ2-1; tentative D call: TRBD2 (6 bases). CDR1 DFQATT and CDR2 SNEGSKA come from the germline V gene (reference sequence). This CDR3 is built from 11 residues. V dropped 0 bases and J dropped 12 bases, with 9 bases sitting between them. Written as DNA, the CDR3 is TGCAGTGCTAGAGAACTAGCCATGCAGTTCTTC. Its protein product is CSARELAMQFF.

The chain uses TRBV7-2 and TRBJ2-7; 9 bases match TRBD2. Germline lookup yields CDR1 SGHTA and CDR2 FQGNSA. V lost 3 bases to trimming and J lost 2 bases; unmatched junction nucleotides: 8. The CDR3 runs 16 residues. The DNA for the CDR3 is TGTGCCAGCAGCTTTTCCGGGACTAGCACCGCCTACGAGCAGTACTTC. Translation gives CASSFSGTSTAYEQYF.

This clone was counted a single time. The chain is built from TRBV2 and TRBJ1-1, with TRBD1 matching 7 bases. Trimming at V came to 5 bases and at J to 1 base, leaving 4 bases not matched to a gene. The CDR3 runs 14 residues. Germline V gene sequence: CDR1 SNHLY, CDR2 FYNNEI. CDR3 nucleotide sequence: TGTGCCAGCAGTACAGGGGCTACGAACACTGAAGCTTTCTTT. Encoded protein: CASSTGATNTEAFF.

The chain links TRBV5-1 to TRBJ2-3; either TRBD1 or TRBD2 may fit D (6 bases each). CDR3 length: 17 residues. Germline loops: CDR1 SGHRS, CDR2 YFSETQ. With 0 bases removed from V and 1 base from J, the gap between germline ends came to 15 bases. This CDR3 reads CASSLAGGGFGTDTQYF. In DNA, the CDR3 is TGCGCCAGCAGCTTGGCCGGAGGGGGATTCGGCACAGATACGCAGTATTTT. Full variable domain (outside the CDR3, taken from reference TRBV5-1 and TRBJ2-3): KAGVTQTPRYLIKTRGQQVTLSCSPISGHRSVSWYQQTPGQGLQFLFEYFSETQRNKGNFPGRFSGRQFSNSRSEMNVSTLELGDSALYLCASSLAGGGFGTDTQYFGPGTRLTVL.

Worth noting for this clone: Different DNA sequences within this sample yield the same CDR3. The genes are TRBV5-1 and TRBJ2-7; D is uncertain. V dropped 0 bases and J dropped 0 bases, with 7 bases sitting between them. The germline V gene has CDR1 SGHRS and CDR2 YFSETQ. The CDR3 covers 14 residues. This CDR3 is CASSLDPGSYEQYF. The DNA of the CDR3 is TGCGCCAGCAGCTTGGATCCAGGCTCCTACGAGCAGTACTTC.

The chain recombines TRBV5-1 with TRBJ2-1, with 10 bases fitting TRBD2. The CDR3 totals 16 residues. The V and J ends lost 2 bases and 6 bases, in that order; junction bases with no gene match: 8. CDR1 and CDR2 from the germline V gene are SGHRS and YFSETQ. The CDR3: CASSFGLAGGFNEQFF. In nucleotides, the CDR3 is TGCGCCAGCAGCTTCGGTTTAGCGGGAGGTTTCAATGAGCAGTTCTTC. The whole variable domain, remainder taken from reference TRBV5-1 and TRBJ2-1, is KAGVTQTPRYLIKTRGQQVTLSCSPISGHRSVSWYQQTPGQGLQFLFEYFSETQRNKGNFPGRFSGRQFSNSRSEMNVSTLELGDSALYLCASSFGLAGGFNEQFFGPGTRLTVL.